This TCR beta chain was found in a study of blood T cells in healthy people across ages. With regard to this clonotype: Its target is unknown.

Study results and caveats: Compared with aged donors, long-lived donors showed fewer expanded clones, suggesting selection. Naive and antigen-experienced cells could not be conclusively compared, given unsorted PBMCs.

Combining a sample-barcoded 5' primer with a J-beta primer mix, a second PCR ran for 7 to 11 cycles. From the 5' RACE reads, TCRdb called clonotypes with MiXCR, one entry per CDR3 protein. In the table there are roughly 1.5 million distinct CDR3 sequences, 40% to 45% of which are singletons. The sample taken for sequencing was blood. This clonotype was obtained from a woman younger than 35 in good health.

The chain's CDR3 is CASSLRATLRGCQETQYF. As DNA, the CDR3 is TGTGCCAGCAGCTTAAGGGCTACCCTTAGGGGATGCCAAGAGACCCAGTACTTC. This sequence joins TRBV7-8 and TRBJ2-5; tentative D call: TRBD1 (5 bases). The CDR3 extends over 18 amino acids. CDR1 is SGHVS, CDR2 FQNEAQ, per germline. Trimming took 2 bases from V and 1 from J, leaving 20 bases between them.